One sample yielded the 26 T cell receptor beta chains listed below, sequenced in a study of breast tumors, draining lymph nodes, adjacent tissues. Each CDR3 protein gets one entry after TCRdb re-called the multiplex PCR reads with MiXCR. The sample lists 24,000 or so distinct CDR3 sequences; about 25% were seen once. Sequencing was carried out using breast tumor tissue. The receptor set was obtained from a female donor with breast cancer. Some clones in this sample may be carry-over from other donors' samples.

This clonotype was observed many times. J is TRBJ2-7 and V is TRBV6-5; TRBD1 aligns across 8 bases. J was trimmed by 5 bases and V by 6 bases; bases with no gene match: 6. CDR1 MNHEY and CDR2 SVGAGI come from the germline V gene. The CDR3 consists of 13 residues. CDR3 loop: CASRLGQGNEQYF. The CDR3 region has the DNA TGTGCCAGCAGACTCGGACAGGGTAACGAGCAGTACTTC.

This clonotype was counted at least ten times. J is TRBJ2-1 and V is TRBV18, with D unresolved. CDR1 KGHSH and CDR2 LQKENI come from the germline V gene. This CDR3 has 12 residues. The V and J ends lost 6 bases and 4 bases respectively, with 7 bases between them. CDR3 nucleotides: TGTGCCAGCTCTCAGCAGTACAATGAGCAGTTCTTC. This translates into CASSQQYNEQFF. The whole variable domain, remainder taken from reference TRBV18 and TRBJ2-1, is NAGVMQNPRHLVRRRGQEARLRCSPMKGHSHVYWYRQLPEEGLKFMVYLQKENIIDESGMPKERFSAEFPKEGPSILRIQQVVRGDSAAYFCASSQQYNEQFFGPGTRLTVL.

This clonotype has ten or more counts. This chain links TRBV6-2 or TRBV6-3 with TRBJ2-2, with D perhaps TRBD1 or TRBD2 (6 bases each). The CDR3 runs 18 residues. Germline CDR1 and CDR2: MNHEY and SVGEGT. V was pared by 2 bases and J by 2 bases, with 18 bases between. CDR3 protein: CASSYLRGQILNTGELFF. CDR3 bases: TGTGCCAGCAGTTACCTCCGGGGGCAGATTCTCAACACCGGGGAGCTGTTTTTT.

This clonotype was found many times. The chain links TRBV30 to TRBJ1-5; the D is unclear. Per the germline V gene, CDR1 is GTSNPN and CDR2 is SVGIG (reference sequence). The CDR3 covers 15 residues. V lost 1 base and J 4 bases, leaving 14 bases between the germline ends. The DNA of the CDR3 is TGTGCCTGGAGTGAGGGCGGACTCTCAAATCAGCCCCAGCATTTT. Its protein is CAWSEGGLSNQPQHF.

This clonotype was seen at least ten times. The chain links TRBV30 to TRBJ2-5, with D unresolved. V shed 3 bases and J shed 4 bases, with 6 bases lying between them. CDR1 GTSNPN and CDR2 SVGIG come from the germline V gene (reference sequence). This CDR3 comprises 11 residues. CDR3 sequence: CAWRVIETQYF. CDR3 DNA: TGTGCCTGGAGGGTTATAGAGACCCAGTACTTC.

About this clonotype itself: One end of the junction varies from germline; a read error may be responsible. J is TRBJ2-1 and V is TRBV18; 11 bases map to TRBD1. There are 15 residues in the CDR3. Germline loops: CDR1 KGHSH, CDR2 LQKENI. The CDR3 DNA reads as TGTGCCAGCTCACTCGGACAGGGGGCAAAAATAGAGCAGTCCTTC. This translates into CASSLGQGAKIEQSF. The full variable domain, completed using reference TRBV18 and TRBJ2-1, is NAGVMQNPRHLVRRRGQEARLRCSPMKGHSHVYWYRQLPEEGLKFMVYLQKENIIDESGMPKERFSAEFPKEGPSILRIQQVVRGDSAAYFCASSLGQGAKIEQSFGPGTRLTVL.

In DNA form, the CDR3 reads TGTGCCAGCAGTTCTTTGGCGGCTAGTCAACGGTATGAGCAGTTCTTC. Translation gives CASSSLAASQRYEQFF. V is TRBV27 and J is TRBJ2-1; D is uncertain. Trimming stripped 4 bases from V and 8 bases from J, with 21 bases between. Germline V gene sequence: CDR1 MNHEY, CDR2 SMNVEV (reference sequence). This CDR3 spans 16 amino acids.

In its sample, this clonotype was seen many times. The chain has TRBV7-2 and TRBJ2-7, with D perhaps matching TRBD1 (6 bases). CDR3 length: 13 residues. V lost 4 bases and J lost 6, with 13 bases in between. Germline CDR1 is SGHTA and CDR2 is FQGNSA. CDR3: CASSYKTGSEQYF. As DNA, the CDR3 is TGTGCCAGCAGCTACAAAACAGGGTCCGAGCAGTACTTC.

This clonotype was seen ten or more times. The V call is TRBV18, the J call TRBJ1-2, with TRBD1 matching 10 bases. The CDR3 extends over 16 amino acids. Trimming took 4 bases from V and 4 from J; bases not matched to a gene: 9. Per the germline V gene, CDR1 is KGHSH and CDR2 is LQKENI. The chain's CDR3 is CASSQETGGEGYGYTF. The CDR3, as DNA: TGTGCCAGCTCACAAGAGACAGGGGGCGAGGGCTATGGCTACACCTTC.

This clonotype showed up many times. The rearrangement links TRBV29-1 to TRBJ2-7; perhaps TRBD2 as D (6 bases). Between the trimmed V and J ends, which lost 3 bases and 2 bases, there was a span of 11 bases. This CDR3 is built from 13 residues. CDR1 is SQVTM and CDR2 is ANQGSEA in the germline V gene. The CDR3 region has the DNA TGCAGCGTTGACGGGAGTGGGCCCTACGAGCAGTACTTC. As protein: CSVDGSGPYEQYF.

There are many counts of this clonotype. The chain has TRBV11-2 and TRBJ2-7, with D possibly matching TRBD1 (5 bases). CDR1 is SGHAT, CDR2 FQNNGV, per germline. V lost 7 bases, J lost 2 bases, and 18 bases lay in between. CDR3 size: 15 residues. The chain's CDR3 is CASTEGVGRTYEQYF. CDR3 sequence (DNA): TGTGCCAGCACCGAAGGGGTCGGAAGGACCTACGAGCAGTACTTC.

The sample holds many counts of this clonotype. J is TRBJ2-1 and V is TRBV4-1, with D tentatively TRBD1 (6 bases). This CDR3 has 19 residues. The germline V gene has CDR1 MGHRA and CDR2 YSYEKL. V lost 4 bases and J lost 1, with 23 bases in between. As DNA, the CDR3 is TGCGCCAGCAGCCGAACCCCCGGGACACGACCTGGGTCCTACAATGAGCAGTTCTTC. Residues: CASSRTPGTRPGSYNEQFF.

The table lists this clonotype with many counts. In nucleotides, the CDR3 is TGCAGTGCTCCCACGACAGGGGAATATGGCTACACCTTC. It encodes CSAPTTGEYGYTF. The V gene is TRBV20-1, the J gene TRBJ1-2, with TRBD1 identical over 8 bases. CDR1 is DFQATT and CDR2 is SNEGSKA in the germline V gene (reference sequence). J lost 5 bases, V lost 5 bases, and 7 bases had no gene match. The CDR3 is 13 residues long.

The sample holds many counts of this clonotype. V is TRBV28 and J is TRBJ2-7; the D is unclear. Per germline, CDR1 MDHEN and CDR2 SYDVKM. The CDR3 is 11 amino acids. V lost 4 bases and J lost 2, with 3 bases in between. The CDR3 spells CASSWTYEQYF. CDR3 coding DNA: TGTGCCAGCAGTTGGACCTACGAGCAGTACTTC.

Turning to this clonotype: Just one base apart from a much larger clone, this may be a read error. The chain couples TRBV11-2 to TRBJ1-4; D unresolved. Germline assignment: CDR1 SGHAT and CDR2 FQNNGV. The CDR3 runs 16 residues. The CDR3 nucleotides are TGTGCCAGCAGCTTAGGGCCAGTGGGGATTAATGAAAAACTGTCTTTT. Its translation is CASSLGPVGINEKLSF.

This clonotype occurred many times. Here the CDR3 reads CASSLQVGTGELFF. The CDR3 coding sequence is TGTGCCAGCAGTCTTCAGGTGGGGACCGGGGAGCTGTTTTTT. V and J are TRBV27 and TRBJ2-2; D not resolved. Germline V gene lookup returns CDR1 MNHEY and CDR2 SMNVEV (reference sequence). This CDR3 is built from 14 residues. With 5 bases removed from V and 5 bases from J, the gap between germline ends came to 12 bases.

At least ten counts were recorded for this clonotype. The chain joins TRBV4-1 to TRBJ2-7; tentatively, D is TRBD1 or TRBD2 (5 bases each). Germline CDR1 reads MGHRA; CDR2 reads YSYEKL. V was shortened by 0 bases and J by 3 bases, with 15 bases between the two germline ends. The CDR3 length is 16 residues. Written as DNA, the CDR3 is TGCGCCAGCAGCCAAGAACGAGGGACCCCTCTCTACGAGCAGTACTTC. This codes for CASSQERGTPLYEQYF.

This clonotype was recorded many times. The V gene is TRBV30, the J gene TRBJ1-3; D not certain. Trimming took 2 bases from V and 1 from J, leaving 6 bases between them. Germline-derived CDR1 and CDR2 are GTSNPN and SVGIG (reference sequence). The CDR3 has 13 amino acids. The DNA for the CDR3 is TGTGCCTGGAGTACCAGGTCTGGAAACACCATATATTTT. It is translated as CAWSTRSGNTIYF.

By share, this clonotype counts as medium-sized. The chain couples TRBV6-5 to TRBJ2-7; 7 bases align to TRBD2. This CDR3 region has 16 residues. Germline assignment: CDR1 MNHEY and CDR2 SVGAGI. With 5 bases clipped from V and 0 bases from J, the junction kept 10 bases outside the gene matches. The CDR3 sequence: CASSRRPSGISYEQYF. DNA for the CDR3: TGTGCCAGCAGTCGAAGACCAAGCGGGATCTCCTACGAGCAGTACTTC.

This clonotype has at least ten counts. The rearrangement joins TRBV20-1 to TRBJ2-7; 11 bases agree with TRBD2. Germline CDR1 reads DFQATT; CDR2 reads SNEGSKA (reference sequence). The trim removed 0 bases at V and 4 bases at J, leaving 8 bases unmatched. The CDR3 contains 16 residues. CDR3 region: CSARDPKTSGVYEQYF. DNA of the CDR3: TGCAGTGCTAGAGATCCAAAGACTAGCGGGGTATACGAGCAGTACTTC.

A remark on this clonotype: The missing conserved phenylalanine or tryptophan at the end of this CDR3 makes a read error likely. The chain has TRBV2 and TRBJ2-7, with no clear D. The germline V gene encodes CDR1 SNHLY and CDR2 FYNNEI. V dropped 4 bases and J dropped 7 bases, with 11 bases sitting between them. CDR3 length: 12 residues. CDR3 in DNA: TGTGCCAGCAGTGTTCCCCCTGGAGAGCAGTACCTC. Translation gives CASSVPPGEQYL.

This clonotype showed up just a few times. CDR3 in DNA: TGTGCCAGCAGTTCGTCCGGGACAGGGGGCGTTAGTGAGCAGTACTTC. Its protein is CASSSSGTGGVSEQYF. This rearrangement joins TRBV28 to TRBJ2-7; TRBD1 matches 12 bases. The V gene end was trimmed by 4 bases and the J gene end by 7 bases; junction bases not matched to a gene: 11. Germline V gene data show CDR1 as MDHEN and CDR2 as SYDVKM. This CDR3 contains 16 residues.

This clonotype was seen repeatedly, ten times or more. V and J are TRBV4-1 and TRBJ2-1; no definite D call. The V gene lost 8 bases and the J gene lost 5 bases, with 16 bases spanning the gap. Germline values: CDR1 MGHRA, CDR2 YSYEKL. The CDR3 runs 14 residues. The DNA for the CDR3 is TGCGCCAGCCGGGCCCTCCGTGGGCACAATGAGCAGTTCTTC. Translated, it gives CASRALRGHNEQFF.

In its sample, this clonotype was seen many times. The chain couples TRBV20-1 to TRBJ2-7; 7 nucleotides align to TRBD2. This CDR3 has 14 residues. Germline CDR1 and CDR2: DFQATT and SNEGSKA (reference sequence). V was pared by 5 bases and J by 5 bases, with 12 bases of the junction left unmatched. The CDR3 reads CSADGSTSVDEQYF. The CDR3 DNA reads as TGCAGTGCTGACGGGTCAACTAGCGTAGACGAGCAGTACTTC.

This clonotype was picked up many times. V and J are TRBV5-6 and TRBJ2-1, with 10 bases aligning to TRBD2. Germline CDR1 is SGHDT and CDR2 is YYEEEE. The V and J ends lost 1 base and 6 bases, in that order; junction bases with no gene match: 10. CDR3 length: 17 residues. The CDR3 is CASSLILSSSGSNEQFF. DNA for the CDR3: TGTGCCAGCAGCTTGATCTTGTCGTCTAGCGGGAGCAATGAGCAGTTCTTC. Combining the CDR3 with reference TRBV5-6 and TRBJ2-1 gives the whole variable domain DAGVTQSPTHLIKTRGQQVTLRCSPKSGHDTVSWYQQALGQGPQFIFQYYEEEERQRGNFPDRFSGHQFPNYSSELNVNALLLGDSALYLCASSLILSSSGSNEQFFGPGTRLTVL.

This clonotype showed up many times. The gene calls are TRBV5-6 and TRBJ1-2; 8 bases fit TRBD1. The CDR3 spans 14 residues. In germline, CDR1 is SGHDT, CDR2 YYEEEE. The trim removed 3 bases at V and 4 bases at J, leaving 5 bases unmatched. CDR3 in DNA: TGTGCCAGCAGCTGGACAGGGTTGGCCTATGGCTACACCTTC. Translating gives CASSWTGLAYGYTF.